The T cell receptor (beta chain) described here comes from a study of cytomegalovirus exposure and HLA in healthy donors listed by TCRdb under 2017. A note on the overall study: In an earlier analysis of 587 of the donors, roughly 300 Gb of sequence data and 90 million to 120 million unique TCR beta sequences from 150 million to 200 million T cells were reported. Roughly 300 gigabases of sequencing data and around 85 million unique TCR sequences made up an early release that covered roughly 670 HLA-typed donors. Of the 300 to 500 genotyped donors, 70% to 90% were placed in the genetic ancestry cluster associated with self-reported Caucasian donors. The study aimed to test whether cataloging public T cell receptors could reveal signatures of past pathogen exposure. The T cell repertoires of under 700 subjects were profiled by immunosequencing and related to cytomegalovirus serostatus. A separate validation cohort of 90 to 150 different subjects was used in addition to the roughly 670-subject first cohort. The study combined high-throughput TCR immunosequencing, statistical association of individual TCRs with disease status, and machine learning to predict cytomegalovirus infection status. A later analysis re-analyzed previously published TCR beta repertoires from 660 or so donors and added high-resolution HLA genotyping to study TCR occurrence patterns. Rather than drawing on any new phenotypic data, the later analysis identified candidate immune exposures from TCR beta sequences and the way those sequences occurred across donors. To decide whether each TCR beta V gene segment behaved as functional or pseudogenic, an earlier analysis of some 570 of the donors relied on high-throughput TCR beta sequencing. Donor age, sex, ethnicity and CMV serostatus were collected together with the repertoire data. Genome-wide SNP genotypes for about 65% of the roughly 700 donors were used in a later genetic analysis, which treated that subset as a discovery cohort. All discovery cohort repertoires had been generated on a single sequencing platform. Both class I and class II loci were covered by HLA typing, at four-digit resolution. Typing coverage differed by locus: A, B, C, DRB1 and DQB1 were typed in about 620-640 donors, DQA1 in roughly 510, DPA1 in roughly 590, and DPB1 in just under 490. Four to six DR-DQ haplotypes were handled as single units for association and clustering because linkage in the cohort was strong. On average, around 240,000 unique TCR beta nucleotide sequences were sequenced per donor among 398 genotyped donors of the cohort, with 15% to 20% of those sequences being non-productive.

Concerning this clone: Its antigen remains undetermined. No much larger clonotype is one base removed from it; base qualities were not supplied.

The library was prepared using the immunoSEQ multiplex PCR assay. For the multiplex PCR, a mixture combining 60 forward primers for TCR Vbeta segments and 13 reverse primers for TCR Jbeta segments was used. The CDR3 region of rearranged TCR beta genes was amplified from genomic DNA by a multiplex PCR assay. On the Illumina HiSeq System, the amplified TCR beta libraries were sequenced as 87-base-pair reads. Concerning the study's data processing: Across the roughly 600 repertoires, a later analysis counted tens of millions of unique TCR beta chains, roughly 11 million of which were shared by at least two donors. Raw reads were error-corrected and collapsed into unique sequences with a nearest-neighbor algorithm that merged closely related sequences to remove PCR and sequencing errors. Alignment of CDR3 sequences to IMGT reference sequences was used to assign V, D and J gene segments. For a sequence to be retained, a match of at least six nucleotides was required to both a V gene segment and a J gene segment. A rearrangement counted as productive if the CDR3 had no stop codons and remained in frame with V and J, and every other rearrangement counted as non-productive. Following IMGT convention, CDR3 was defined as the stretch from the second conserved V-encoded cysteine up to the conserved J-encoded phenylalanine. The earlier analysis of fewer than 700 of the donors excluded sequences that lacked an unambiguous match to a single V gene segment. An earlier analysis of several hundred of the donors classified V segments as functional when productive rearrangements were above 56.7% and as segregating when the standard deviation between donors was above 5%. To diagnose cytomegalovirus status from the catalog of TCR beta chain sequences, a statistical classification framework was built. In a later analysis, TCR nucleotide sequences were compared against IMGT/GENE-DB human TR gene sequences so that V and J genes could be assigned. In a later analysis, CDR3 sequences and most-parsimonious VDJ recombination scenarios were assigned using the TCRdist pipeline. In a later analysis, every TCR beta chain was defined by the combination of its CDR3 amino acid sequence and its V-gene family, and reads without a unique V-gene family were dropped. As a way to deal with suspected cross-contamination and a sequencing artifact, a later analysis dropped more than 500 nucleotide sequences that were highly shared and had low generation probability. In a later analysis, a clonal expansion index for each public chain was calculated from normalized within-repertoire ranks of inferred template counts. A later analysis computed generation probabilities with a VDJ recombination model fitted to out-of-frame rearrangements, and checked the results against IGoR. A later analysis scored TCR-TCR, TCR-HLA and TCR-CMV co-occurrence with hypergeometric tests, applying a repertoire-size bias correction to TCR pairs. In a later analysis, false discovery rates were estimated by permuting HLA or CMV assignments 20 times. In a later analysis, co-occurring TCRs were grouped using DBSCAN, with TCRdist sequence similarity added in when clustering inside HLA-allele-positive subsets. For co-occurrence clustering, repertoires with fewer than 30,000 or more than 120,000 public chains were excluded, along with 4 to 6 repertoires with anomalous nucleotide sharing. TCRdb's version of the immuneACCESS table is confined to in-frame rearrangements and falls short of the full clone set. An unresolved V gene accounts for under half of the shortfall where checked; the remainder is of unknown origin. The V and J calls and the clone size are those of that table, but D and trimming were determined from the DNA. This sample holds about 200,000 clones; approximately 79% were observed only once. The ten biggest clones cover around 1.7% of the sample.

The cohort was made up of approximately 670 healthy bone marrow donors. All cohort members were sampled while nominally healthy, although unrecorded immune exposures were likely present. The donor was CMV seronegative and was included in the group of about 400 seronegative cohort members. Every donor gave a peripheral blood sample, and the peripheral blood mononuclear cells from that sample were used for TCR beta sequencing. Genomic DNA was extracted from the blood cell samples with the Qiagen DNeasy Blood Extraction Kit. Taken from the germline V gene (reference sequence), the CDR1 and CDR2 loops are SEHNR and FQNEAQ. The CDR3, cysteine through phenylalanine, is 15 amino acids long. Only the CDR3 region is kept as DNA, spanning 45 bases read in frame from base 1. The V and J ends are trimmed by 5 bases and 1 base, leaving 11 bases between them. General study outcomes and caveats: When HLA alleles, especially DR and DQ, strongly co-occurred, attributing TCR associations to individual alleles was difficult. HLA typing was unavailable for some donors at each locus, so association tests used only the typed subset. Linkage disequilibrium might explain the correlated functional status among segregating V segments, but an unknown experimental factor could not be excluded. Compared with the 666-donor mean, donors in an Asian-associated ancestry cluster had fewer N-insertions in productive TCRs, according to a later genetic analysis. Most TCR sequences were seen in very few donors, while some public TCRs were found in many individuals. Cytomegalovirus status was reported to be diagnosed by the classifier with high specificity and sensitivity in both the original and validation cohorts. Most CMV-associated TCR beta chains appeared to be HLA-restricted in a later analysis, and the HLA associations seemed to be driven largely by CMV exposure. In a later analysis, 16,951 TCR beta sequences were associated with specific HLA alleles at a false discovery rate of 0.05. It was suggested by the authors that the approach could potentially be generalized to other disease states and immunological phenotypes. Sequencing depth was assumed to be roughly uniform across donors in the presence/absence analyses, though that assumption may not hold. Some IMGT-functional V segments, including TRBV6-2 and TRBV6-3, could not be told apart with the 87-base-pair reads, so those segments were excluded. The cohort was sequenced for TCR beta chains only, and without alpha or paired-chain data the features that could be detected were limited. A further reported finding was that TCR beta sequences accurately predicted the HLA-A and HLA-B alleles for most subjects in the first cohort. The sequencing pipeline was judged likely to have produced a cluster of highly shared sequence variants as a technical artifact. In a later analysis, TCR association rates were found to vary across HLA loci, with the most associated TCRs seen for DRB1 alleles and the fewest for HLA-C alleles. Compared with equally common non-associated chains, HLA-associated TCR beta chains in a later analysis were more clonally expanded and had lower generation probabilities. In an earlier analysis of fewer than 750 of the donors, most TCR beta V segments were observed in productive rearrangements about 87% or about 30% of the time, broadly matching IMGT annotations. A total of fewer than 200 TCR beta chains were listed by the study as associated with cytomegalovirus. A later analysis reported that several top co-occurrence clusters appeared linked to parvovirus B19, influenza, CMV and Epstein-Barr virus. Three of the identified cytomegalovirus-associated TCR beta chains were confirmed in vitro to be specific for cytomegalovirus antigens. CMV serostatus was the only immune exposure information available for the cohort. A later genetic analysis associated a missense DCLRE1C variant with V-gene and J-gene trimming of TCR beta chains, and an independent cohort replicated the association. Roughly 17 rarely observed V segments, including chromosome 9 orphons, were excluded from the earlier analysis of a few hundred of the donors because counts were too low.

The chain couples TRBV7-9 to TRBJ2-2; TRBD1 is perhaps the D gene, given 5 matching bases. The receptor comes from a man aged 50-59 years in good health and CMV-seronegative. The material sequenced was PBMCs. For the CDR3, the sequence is CASSGDRRNTGELFF. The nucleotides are TGTGCCAGCAGCGGCGACAGACGGAACACCGGGGAGCTGTTTTTT.